This T cell receptor beta chain was observed in a study of Graves' ophthalmopathy and Graves' hyperthyroidism (dated by TCRdb to between 2018 and 2020). For the wider study: Hyperthyroidism was considered stable if no progression to ophthalmopathy occurred within 18 months of follow-up. To tell Graves' ophthalmopathy apart from Graves' hyperthyroidism, and to predict which patients would progress to ophthalmopathy, the study relied on TCR beta repertoire signatures. In total, 120 to 150 blood samples were TCR-sequenced: approximately 42 ophthalmopathy, about 75 hyperthyroidism and about 17 hyperthyroidism-to-ophthalmopathy patients. To explore V-J signatures that distinguish ophthalmopathy from hyperthyroidism, a discovery set of more than 90 patients was enrolled, made up of 40 to 45 with ophthalmopathy and 57 with stable hyperthyroidism. The independent validation cohort included 18 to 20 hyperthyroidism patients plus 17 patients who later progressed from hyperthyroidism to ophthalmopathy. T-cell repertoires of thyroid tissue and blood were compared in several hyperthyroidism patients. Following sample collection, hyperthyroidism patients were given methimazole at a starting dose of 30 mg daily, and ophthalmopathy patients were given high-dose intravenous methylprednisolone. Paper-wide results and their limitations: Most expanded thyroid clonotypes with frequency above 0.001 were also detected in blood, suggesting blood repertoires may reflect the thyroid immune response. Sample size was not statistically predetermined, and group allocation was not concealed from the investigators. In cross-validation, the 13-signature model distinguished ophthalmopathy from stable hyperthyroidism with approximately 90% sensitivity and about 84% specificity, and in the test set the corresponding values were roughly 80% and 75%. In validation, the model predicted ophthalmopathy progression with 70.59% sensitivity and approximately 75% specificity; some 13 predicted patients were CT-confirmed with GO in a median of around 6.5 months.

This clonotype came up many times. Its binding antigen is unknown. Per-base qualities were not stored, and no clone one base away is much larger. For repertoire sequencing, TCR beta CDR3 regions were amplified from RNA transcripts. HTBI primers and the Qiagen OneStep RT-PCR kit were used in a first-round RT-PCR, which was followed by a second-round multiplex PCR, size selection and purification. The libraries underwent paired-end sequencing with 100 bp reads on an Illumina HiSeq2000. The authors' analysis ran thus. SOAPnuke was used to process the reads, removing any read that contained adapters or uncalled bases, had a mean Phred below 15, or lacked an exact match to the constant primer or identifier. COPE v1.2.5 was used to merge high-quality paired reads. Each unique nucleotide sequence was treated as a clonotype, and MiTCR v1.1 was used to align the clonotypes to the IMGT TRB V, D and J references. The analysis was limited to V-J combinations with a frequency above 0.0001, which together covered roughly 99% of the repertoires. A TCR clonal expansion and chaos score per V-J combination was defined as the ratio of F50 clonal expansion to chaos observed in the TCRdist matrix. Features were reduced by Welch's t-statistics and random forest to around 13 V-J combinations, which fed a naive Bayes classifier. Thyroid-blood repertoire similarity was quantified with the Morisita-Horn index. The public reads were run again by TCRdb, first through fastp at Q25 and then through MiXCR, and only productive beta chains were kept. Identical CDR3 proteins give one entry, which carries the most common genes and DNA. TCRdb, not the authors, supplied the V and J calls. The sample table records more than 1,000,000 distinct CDR3 sequences; 35% to 40% of these occur just once. Over 8.5% of the sample is taken by the ten largest.

Hyperthyroidism patients were newly diagnosed, with disease duration under 2 months, and aged 18 to 65 years. Patients with other autoimmune diseases, uncontrolled infections, pregnancy or lactation were excluded from the study. Diagnosis relied on clinical symptoms, serum thyroxine, TRAb, thyroid ultrasound and orbital computed tomography. Total RNA was extracted using Trizol reagent, and RNA quality was checked on an Agilent 2100 Bioanalyzer. Inclusive of the bounding cysteine and phenylalanine, the CDR3 is 15 residues long. CDR3 DNA is the only sequence kept; it has 45 bases, read in frame from the first base. Via the germline V gene (reference sequence), CDR1 is DFQATT and CDR2 SNEGSKA. Clipping removes 2 bases from V and 5 bases from J, with 7 as the unmatched junction base count.

The chain joins TRBV20-1 to TRBJ2-7; 12 bases in the junction line up with TRBD2. This sequence was found in an adult man with Graves' hyperthyroidism. Sequencing used peripheral blood or thyroid tissue (not recorded which). CDR3 reads: CSARPSGRAPHEQYF. The DNA sequence is TGCAGTGCTAGACCTAGCGGGAGGGCCCCCCACGAGCAGTACTTC.